These T cell receptor beta chains were read from a single sample in a study of cytomegalovirus exposure and HLA in healthy donors. Some clones are missing from TCRdb's copy, which holds only in-frame ones; the method was immunoSEQ multiplex PCR. The table has about 130,000 clones, around three quarters seen once. Sequenced sample: PBMCs. The receptors were sampled from a woman aged 40 to 50 in good health and CMV-seropositive. CDR3s include the opening cysteine and the closing phenylalanine or tryptophan. D genes are given only for firm matches. The size field is filled for only some rows; it gives once, few, many or a size class.

abundance	d_gene	v_gene	j_gene	CDR3aa	CDR3nt
.	.	TRBV28	TRBJ1-5	CASSLHRDGQPQHF	TGTGCCAGCAGTTTACACAGGGATGGTCAGCCCCAGCATTTT
.	TRBD1	TRBV6-5	TRBJ1-1	CASSSLGQGGGEAFF	TGTGCCAGCAGTTCCCTAGGACAGGGCGGCGGTGAAGCTTTCTTT
.	.	TRBV25-1	TRBJ1-2	CASSESYYYGYTF	TGTGCCAGCAGTGAATCCTATTACTATGGCTACACCTTC
.	.	TRBV7-9	TRBJ1-3	CASSSDTASGNTIYF	TGTGCCAGCAGCTCAGACACCGCCTCTGGAAACACCATATATTTT
.	TRBD1	TRBV30	TRBJ1-4	CAWSPGQLNEKLFF	TGTGCCTGGAGCCCGGGACAGCTAAATGAAAAACTGTTTTTT
.	TRBD2	TRBV4-1	TRBJ2-5	CASSLEGRGETQYF	TGCGCCAGCAGCCTAGAGGGGAGGGGAGAGACCCAGTACTTC
.	.	TRBV28	TRBJ2-7	CASSFRGIPLQEQYF	TGTGCCAGCAGTTTTAGGGGGATACCTCTCCAGGAGCAGTACTTC
.	.	TRBV28	TRBJ1-2	CASSTPGANFF	TGTGCCAGCAGTACCCCAGGGGCTAATTTCTTC
few	.	TRBV11-2	TRBJ1-1	CASSVPRRKDTEAFF	TGTGCCAGCAGCGTCCCTAGAAGGAAGGACACTGAAGCTTTCTTT
.	.	TRBV19	TRBJ1-2	CASSLKQAGLYGYTF	TGTGCCAGTAGTTTAAAGCAGGCGGGACTCTATGGCTACACCTTC
.	TRBD2	TRBV28	TRBJ2-2	CASTREGGSGELFF	TGTGCCAGCACCCGGGAGGGAGGGAGCGGGGAGCTGTTTTTT
few	TRBD1	TRBV27	TRBJ2-1	CASTLQGKGYNEQFF	TGTGCCAGCACTCTACAGGGGAAAGGTTACAATGAGCAGTTCTTC
.	TRBD1	TRBV5-4	TRBJ1-2	CASSPPVVGQGYTF	TGTGCCAGCAGCCCTCCCGTGGTGGGACAGGGCTACACCTTC
.	TRBD2	TRBV27	TRBJ2-7	CASSRRLAESYEQYF	TGTGCCAGCAGTCGCCGACTAGCGGAGTCCTACGAGCAGTACTTC
.	TRBD2	TRBV2	TRBJ2-1	CATSLTSVEQFF	TGTGCCACCTCTTTAACTAGCGTTGAGCAGTTCTTC
.	TRBD1	TRBV19	TRBJ1-2	CASTGQGKSYLSGYTF	TGTGCCAGCACCGGACAGGGAAAATCCTATTTATCTGGCTACACCTTC
.	.	TRBV21-1	TRBJ1-1	CASSQTSGGWTEAFF	TGTGCCAGCAGTCAGACCTCGGGGGGCTGGACTGAAGCTTTCTTT
.	.	TRBV11-3	TRBJ2-2	CASSWTTNTGELFF	TGTGCCAGCAGTTGGACTACAAACACCGGGGAGCTGTTTTTT
.	TRBD1	TRBV30	TRBJ2-7	CAWDRGQTYEQYF	TGTGCCTGGGACAGGGGGCAAACCTACGAGCAGTACTTC
once	.	TRBV2	TRBJ2-7	CASLLGFSYEQYF	TGTGCCAGCCTTCTCGGGTTCTCCTACGAGCAGTACTTC
.	.	TRBV10-2	TRBJ1-1	CASDSSQGGTEAFF	TGCGCCAGCGATAGTTCCCAGGGCGGCACTGAGGCTTTCTTT
once	.	TRBV28	TRBJ2-5	CASSPGAVETQYF	TGTGCCAGCAGCCCAGGGGCGGTAGAGACCCAGTACTTC
.	TRBD2	TRBV5-1	TRBJ2-7	CASSTGLQAGYYEQYF	TGCGCCAGCAGCACGGGACTTCAAGCGGGGTACTACGAGCAGTACTTC
.	TRBD1	TRBV5-1	TRBJ2-2	CASSLGMGQANTGELFF	TGCGCCAGCAGCCTGGGGATGGGACAGGCGAACACCGGGGAGCTGTTTTTT
.	TRBD2	TRBV6-6	TRBJ2-2	CASKIAGGPNGELFF	TGTGCCAGCAAGATCGCGGGAGGGCCAAACGGGGAGCTGTTTTTT
.	.	TRBV19	TRBJ2-4	CASSERRAKNIQYF	TGTGCCAGTAGTGAACGGAGGGCCAAAAACATTCAGTACTTC
.	.	TRBV5-5	TRBJ2-7	CASSESRDYEQYF	TGTGCCAGCAGCGAGAGCAGGGATTACGAGCAGTACTTC
.	TRBD2	TRBV5-4	TRBJ2-7	CASSLEAGGYEQYF	TGTGCCAGCAGCTTGGAGGCGGGAGGGTACGAGCAGTACTTC
.	TRBD2	TRBV7-8	TRBJ2-7	CASTYGGTYEQYF	TGTGCCAGCACCTACGGGGGGACCTACGAGCAGTACTTC
few	.	TRBV6-5	TRBJ2-1	CASTRNLGDNEQFF	TGTGCCAGCACCAGGAACCTAGGGGATAATGAGCAGTTCTTC
.	.	TRBV6-5	TRBJ1-2	CASSKTDYGYTF	TGTGCCAGCAGCAAAACAGACTATGGCTACACCTTC
.	TRBD2	TRBV5-4	TRBJ2-3	CASSPGTSSSDTQYF	TGTGCCAGCAGCCCCGGGACTAGTAGTTCAGATACGCAGTATTTT
.	TRBD2	TRBV7-9	TRBJ2-1	CASSLNGRAGDEQFF	TGTGCCAGCAGCTTAAACGGGAGGGCCGGGGATGAGCAGTTCTTC
.	.	TRBV27	TRBJ2-7	CASSPDKAYEQYF	TGTGCCAGCAGTCCCGACAAGGCCTACGAGCAGTACTTC
.	TRBD2	TRBV5-4	TRBJ2-5	CASSFSGRAGETQYF	TGTGCCAGCAGCTTTAGCGGGAGGGCCGGAGAGACCCAGTACTTC
.	.	TRBV7-6	TRBJ1-3	CASSLAGPGNTIYF	TGTGCCAGCAGCTTAGCTGGGCCTGGAAACACCATATATTTT
.	TRBD1	TRBV7-9	TRBJ1-2	CSSSLGDRGGLSDGYTF	TGTTCCAGCAGCTTGGGGGACAGGGGGGGACTATCAGATGGCTACACCTTC
.	TRBD2	TRBV2	TRBJ2-3	CASKQLAGGPGDTQYF	TGTGCCAGCAAGCAACTAGCGGGAGGGCCGGGAGATACGCAGTATTTT
once	.	TRBV9	TRBJ1-3	CASSGITGSGNTIYF	TGTGCCAGCAGCGGAATAACAGGCTCTGGAAACACCATATATTTT
.	.	TRBV19	TRBJ2-1	CASSATGLNEQFF	TGTGCCAGTAGCGCGACAGGTTTAAATGAGCAGTTCTTC
.	.	TRBV29-1	TRBJ2-1	CSVLSSGSYNEQFF	TGCAGCGTACTGAGTAGCGGAAGTTACAATGAGCAGTTCTTC
.	TRBD2	TRBV4-1	TRBJ2-7	CASSQGLAGNYEQYF	TGCGCCAGCAGCCAAGGGCTAGCGGGTAACTACGAGCAGTACTTC
.	TRBD2	TRBV4-1	TRBJ2-3	CASSQDGAGGGVDTQYF	TGCGCCAGCAGCCAAGATGGAGCGGGGGGGGGCGTCGATACGCAGTATTTT